These T cell receptor beta chains were read from a single sample in a study of T cell responses to AZD1222 COVID-19 vaccine. Profiling relied on immunoSEQ multiplex PCR, and the TCRdb table lists in-frame clones only, not all of them. The sample comprises some 140,000 clones, about 92% of which are singletons, and 15% to 20% rests with the top ten. Specimen: peripheral blood, collected on day 0 of AZD1222 vaccination. All receptors derive from an adult in good health. Each CDR3 is given with its conserved first and last residue. A D gene is named only where the DNA matches it firmly. Expanded clones get a size class; other rows say once, few or many, or leave the size out.

j_call: TRBJ2-7
clone_size: -
d_call: -
v_call: TRBV28
cdr3_aa: CASSVRQDNPYEQYF

j_call: TRBJ1-1
clone_size: -
d_call: TRBD1
v_call: TRBV10-3
cdr3_aa: CAISDIQGAGNTEAFF

j_call: TRBJ1-1
clone_size: -
d_call: TRBD1
v_call: TRBV2
cdr3_aa: CASSTRTGGSTEAFF

j_call: TRBJ1-1
clone_size: -
d_call: -
v_call: TRBV6-4
cdr3_aa: CASSATKYTEAFF

j_call: TRBJ1-1
clone_size: -
d_call: TRBD1
v_call: TRBV7-8
cdr3_aa: CASSLGDRGRIRTEAFF

j_call: TRBJ2-5
clone_size: -
d_call: -
v_call: TRBV7-9
cdr3_aa: CASSSGPRDTQYF

j_call: TRBJ2-1
clone_size: -
d_call: TRBD2
v_call: TRBV10-2
cdr3_aa: CASSELAGLNNEQFF

j_call: TRBJ1-1
clone_size: -
d_call: -
v_call: TRBV2
cdr3_aa: CASSVDTEAFF

j_call: TRBJ1-1
clone_size: -
d_call: -
v_call: TRBV7-8
cdr3_aa: CASSLVRSGGTEAFF

j_call: TRBJ1-1
clone_size: -
d_call: -
v_call: TRBV4-3
cdr3_aa: CASSQFTTQGNTEAFF

j_call: TRBJ1-3
clone_size: -
d_call: -
v_call: TRBV27
cdr3_aa: CASSSNAGRTGNTIYF

j_call: TRBJ1-1
clone_size: -
d_call: TRBD1
v_call: TRBV28
cdr3_aa: CASSLLYRGTEAFF

j_call: TRBJ2-7
clone_size: -
d_call: TRBD1
v_call: TRBV5-4
cdr3_aa: CASTWDRDHEQYF

j_call: TRBJ1-2
clone_size: -
d_call: -
v_call: TRBV5-8
cdr3_aa: CASSPRPGPGYGYTF

j_call: TRBJ1-1
clone_size: -
d_call: TRBD1
v_call: TRBV7-2
cdr3_aa: CASSLATGGWGTEAFF

j_call: TRBJ2-7
clone_size: -
d_call: -
v_call: TRBV10-2
cdr3_aa: CASSEVRGQGSYEQYF

j_call: TRBJ1-4
clone_size: -
d_call: -
v_call: TRBV3-1/TRBV3-2
cdr3_aa: CASSHQPGPELSF

j_call: TRBJ2-2
clone_size: -
d_call: -
v_call: TRBV12-3/TRBV12-4
cdr3_aa: CASTLSSTGELFF

j_call: TRBJ1-1
clone_size: -
d_call: -
v_call: TRBV30
cdr3_aa: CAWSPWGNTEAFF

j_call: TRBJ1-4
clone_size: -
d_call: -
v_call: TRBV7-8
cdr3_aa: CASSPYRGGMGEKLFF

j_call: TRBJ2-3
clone_size: -
d_call: -
v_call: TRBV5-1
cdr3_aa: CASSLYGRGSTDTQYF

j_call: TRBJ2-7
clone_size: -
d_call: -
v_call: TRBV15
cdr3_aa: CATSRVGGTAHYEQYF

j_call: TRBJ2-2
clone_size: -
d_call: -
v_call: TRBV7-9
cdr3_aa: CASSHLGRGGLFF

j_call: TRBJ2-1
clone_size: -
d_call: -
v_call: TRBV6-5
cdr3_aa: CASSSTGSPASQFF

j_call: TRBJ2-1
clone_size: -
d_call: -
v_call: TRBV30
cdr3_aa: CAWTRDRFEQFF

j_call: TRBJ1-5
clone_size: -
d_call: -
v_call: TRBV19
cdr3_aa: CASSIDLYSDKNQPQHF

j_call: TRBJ1-2
clone_size: -
d_call: TRBD1
v_call: TRBV3-1/TRBV3-2
cdr3_aa: CASSQEVGGASYGYTF

j_call: TRBJ2-2
clone_size: few
d_call: TRBD2
v_call: TRBV5-1
cdr3_aa: CASSWTSGSFGELFF

j_call: TRBJ1-4
clone_size: -
d_call: -
v_call: TRBV18
cdr3_aa: CASSPGTASNEKLFF

j_call: TRBJ2-1
clone_size: -
d_call: TRBD1
v_call: TRBV5-1
cdr3_aa: CASSLRGTDRSEQFF

j_call: TRBJ2-3
clone_size: -
d_call: -
v_call: TRBV2
cdr3_aa: CASSDWQGGADTQYF

j_call: TRBJ2-7
clone_size: -
d_call: TRBD1
v_call: TRBV7-6
cdr3_aa: CASSQGTGATYEQYF

j_call: TRBJ2-1
clone_size: once
d_call: -
v_call: TRBV7-2
cdr3_aa: CASNLTPWDEQFF

j_call: TRBJ1-6
clone_size: -
d_call: -
v_call: TRBV5-4
cdr3_aa: CASSLSTGTEFHF

j_call: TRBJ2-3
clone_size: -
d_call: TRBD1
v_call: TRBV30
cdr3_aa: CAWSVMTGVGTDTQYF

j_call: TRBJ1-3
clone_size: -
d_call: -
v_call: TRBV28
cdr3_aa: CASSPPWVSGNTIYF

j_call: TRBJ1-5
clone_size: -
d_call: -
v_call: TRBV2
cdr3_aa: CASSEWDYQPQHF

j_call: TRBJ1-5
clone_size: -
d_call: TRBD1
v_call: TRBV27
cdr3_aa: CASSHRGRERNQPQHF

j_call: TRBJ2-3
clone_size: -
d_call: -
v_call: TRBV6-4
cdr3_aa: CASSDWPDRHTQYF

j_call: TRBJ2-6
clone_size: -
d_call: -
v_call: TRBV9
cdr3_aa: CASSVDGSGANVLTF

j_call: TRBJ2-7
clone_size: -
d_call: TRBD1
v_call: TRBV11-2
cdr3_aa: CASSLRTGSVEQYF

j_call: TRBJ1-6
clone_size: -
d_call: -
v_call: TRBV27
cdr3_aa: CASSFDHRVVSSPLHF

j_call: TRBJ1-5
clone_size: -
d_call: -
v_call: TRBV7-3
cdr3_aa: CASSLTGGSNQPQHF

j_call: TRBJ1-5
clone_size: -
d_call: -
v_call: TRBV19
cdr3_aa: CASSIVGGPNQPQHF

j_call: TRBJ2-1
clone_size: -
d_call: -
v_call: TRBV27
cdr3_aa: CASSLSDSFSGAYNEQFF

j_call: TRBJ2-2
clone_size: -
d_call: TRBD2
v_call: TRBV10-3
cdr3_aa: CAISDSFGLADTGELFF

j_call: TRBJ2-7
clone_size: few
d_call: -
v_call: TRBV5-4
cdr3_aa: CASSLPANEQYF

j_call: TRBJ2-5
clone_size: -
d_call: TRBD1
v_call: TRBV18
cdr3_aa: CASSGRTGARETQYF

j_call: TRBJ2-7
clone_size: -
d_call: TRBD2
v_call: TRBV5-1
cdr3_aa: CASSLVASGSTAYEQYF

j_call: TRBJ1-1
clone_size: once
d_call: -
v_call: TRBV6-5
cdr3_aa: CASSYSGTGQDTEAFF

j_call: TRBJ2-2
clone_size: -
d_call: -
v_call: TRBV2
cdr3_aa: CASSAALQTGELFF

j_call: TRBJ1-3
clone_size: once
d_call: -
v_call: TRBV19
cdr3_aa: CASSLTATGNTIYF

j_call: TRBJ1-5
clone_size: -
d_call: -
v_call: TRBV6-1
cdr3_aa: CASSEFRDQPQHF

j_call: TRBJ1-2
clone_size: -
d_call: TRBD1
v_call: TRBV11-2
cdr3_aa: CASSPGQGAFYGYTF

j_call: TRBJ2-4
clone_size: -
d_call: TRBD1
v_call: TRBV28
cdr3_aa: CASSLGQGNIQYF

j_call: TRBJ1-1
clone_size: -
d_call: -
v_call: TRBV27
cdr3_aa: CASSPHRVYSEAFF

j_call: TRBJ1-2
clone_size: -
d_call: TRBD1
v_call: TRBV5-8
cdr3_aa: CASSWGTANYGYTF

j_call: TRBJ2-5
clone_size: -
d_call: TRBD2
v_call: TRBV5-1
cdr3_aa: CASSTGTSGQETQYF